The 9 T cell receptor beta chains presented below share a single source sample, sequenced in a study of neurological immune-mediated disorders (dated by TCRdb to the late 2010s). Receptor libraries were prepared by 5' RACE. Sequenced using an Illumina HiSeq 2500. The raw public data were reprocessed by TCRdb itself: fastp quality trimming at Q25, MiXCR clonotype calling, in-frame beta chains only. Each CDR3 protein appears once, grouped with its most common genes and DNA. This sample comprises about 46,000 distinct CDR3 sequences, around 4.5% of them detected only once. Approximately 5.4% of the sample rests with the top ten. Sequenced material: PBMCs. All receptors derive from a woman in her sixties or seventies with multiple sclerosis.

CDR3: CATSRGHNYGYTF. The DNA for the CDR3 is TGTGCCACCAGCAGGGGACATAACTATGGCTACACCTTC. The rearrangement uses TRBV15 and TRBJ1-2, with a tentative D call TRBD1 (6 bases). V lost 3 bases and J lost 1, with 6 bases in between. The CDR3 is made up of 13 amino acids. Germline values: CDR1 LNHNV, CDR2 YYDKDF (reference sequence).

Many counts were recorded for this clonotype. This rearrangement joins TRBV12-3 or TRBV12-4 to TRBJ2-1, with D uncertain. The CDR3 spans 15 residues. Trimming shortened V by 3 bases and J by 1 base, and 10 bases separated the two germline ends. The CDR3: CASSFGPQSYNEQFF. CDR3 sequence (DNA): TGTGCCAGCAGTTTTGGGCCGCAATCCTACAATGAGCAGTTCTTC.

The V and J genes are TRBV20-1 and TRBJ1-6; weak D call: TRBD1 (5 bases). V was trimmed by 6 bases and J by 7 bases, leaving 16 bases between them. CDR1 and CDR2 (germline): DFQATT, SNEGSKA (reference sequence). This CDR3 is built from 14 residues. The CDR3 spells CSAPPTGGNSPLHF. As DNA, the CDR3 is TGCAGTGCCCCCCCAACGGGGGGAAATTCACCCCTCCACTTT.

At least ten counts were recorded for this clonotype. The chain joins TRBV4-3 to TRBJ1-2, with D tentatively TRBD1 (5 bases). In germline, CDR1 is LGHNA, CDR2 YSLEER. Trimming left V 4 bases short and J 4 bases short, with 13 bases between. This CDR3 contains 14 residues. Here the CDR3 DNA reads TGCGCCAGCAGCCCCTCGCAGGGTCTCTATGGCTACACCTTC. Protein product: CASSPSQGLYGYTF.

This clonotype occurred many times. The rearrangement uses TRBV5-4 and TRBJ2-3; no definite D call. Trimming stripped 4 bases from V and 6 bases from J, with 12 bases between. Germline CDR1 and CDR2: SGHNT and YYREEE (reference sequence). The CDR3 totals 13 residues. CDR3 loop: CASSSSEGDTQYF. The CDR3 coding sequence is TGTGCCAGCAGCAGCAGTGAAGGGGATACGCAGTATTTT.

In this sample, this clonotype turned up a few times. This chain uses TRBV9 with TRBJ2-3; 15 nucleotides match TRBD2. CDR3 length: 19 amino acids. Germline V gives CDR1 SGDLS, CDR2 YYNGEE. The ends lost 3 bases at V and 9 bases at J; junction bases unmatched: 17. This chain's CDR3 is CASSEGGTSGGFGTGTQYF. CDR3 coding DNA: TGTGCCAGCAGCGAGGGAGGGACTAGCGGGGGGTTCGGAACAGGGACGCAGTATTTT.

The chain carries TRBV29-1 and TRBJ1-2; a weak D match, TRBD1 (5 bases). V lost 0 bases and J 3 bases, leaving 8 bases between the germline ends. CDR3 length: 13 amino acids. Germline CDR1 and CDR2: SQVTM and ANQGSEA. The CDR3 is CSVEEGGYYGYTF. The CDR3 coding sequence is TGCAGCGTTGAAGAGGGGGGTTACTATGGCTACACCTTC.

In this sample, this clonotype turned up many times. The genes are TRBV10-3 and TRBJ2-1, with D possibly TRBD2 on 5 matching bases. This CDR3 is 15 amino acids long. V was shortened by 0 bases and J by 4 bases, with 10 bases between the two germline ends. The germline gives CDR1 ENHRY, CDR2 SYGVKD. In DNA, the CDR3 is TGTGCCATCAGTGAGTCACGGGGATTATACAATGAGCAGTTCTTC. Protein sequence: CAISESRGLYNEQFF.

This clonotype was picked up many times. The genes are TRBV20-1 and TRBJ1-1, with 7 bases fitting TRBD1. Germline V lookup: CDR1 DFQATT, CDR2 SNEGSKA (reference sequence). J was trimmed by 4 bases and V by 0 bases; bases with no gene match: 11. The CDR3 is 16 residues long. The CDR3 DNA sequence: TGCAGTGCTAGAGATTTCCGACAGGGCGGGGCCACTGAAGCTTTCTTT. Translating gives CSARDFRQGGATEAFF.